The 27 T cell receptor beta chains given below trace back to one sample, sequenced in a study of cytomegalovirus exposure and HLA in healthy donors. Amplification used 60 Vbeta primers and 13 Jbeta primers. Profiling relied on immunoSEQ multiplex PCR, and the TCRdb table lists in-frame clones only, not all of them. Here the sample spans about 98,000 clones, about 70% being singletons. Sequenced: PBMCs. The receptors stem from a human donor in good health.

The chain links TRBV11-3 to TRBJ2-3, with D tentatively TRBD2 (5 bases). The germline CDR1 and CDR2 sequences are SGHNT and YENEEA. The V end was cut by 3 bases, the J end by 2 bases, with 12 bases between. The CDR3 has 15 residues. The DNA of the CDR3 is TGTGCCAGCAGCTTTGAAGGGAGTAACACAGATACGCAGTATTTT. The encoded protein is CASSFEGSNTDTQYF.

The rearrangement uses TRBV11-2 and TRBJ1-2, with a possible D match to TRBD1 (6 bases). Deletions cut 3 bases from V and 7 bases from J, with 9 bases between. The germline gives CDR1 SGHAT, CDR2 FQNNGV. CDR3 size: 12 residues. Here the CDR3 reads CASSFRGGGYTF. The CDR3 DNA follows: TGTGCCAGCAGCTTTAGAGGGGGTGGCTACACCTTC.

V is TRBV19 and J is TRBJ1-1; the D gene is possibly TRBD1 (6 bases). The germline V gene encodes CDR1 LNHDA and CDR2 SQIVND (reference sequence). This CDR3 comprises 15 residues. With 6 bases removed from V and 4 bases from J, the gap between germline ends came to 18 bases. The chain's CDR3 is CASSRGGGLSTEAFF. The CDR3 nucleotides are TGTGCCAGTAGCCGCGGGGGCGGTTTGAGCACTGAAGCTTTCTTT.

The chain is built from TRBV6-5 and TRBJ1-2; the D gene is possibly TRBD1 (6 bases). The V end lost 5 bases, the J end lost 4 bases, and 17 bases lay between the germline ends. The CDR3 is 15 residues long. CDR1 and CDR2 from the germline V gene are MNHEY and SVGAGI. This CDR3 reads CASSRGSQGSYGYTF. CDR3 nucleotide sequence: TGTGCCAGCAGTAGGGGCTCCCAGGGGTCCTATGGCTACACCTTC.

The DNA for the CDR3 is TGCAGCGTTGAAGATCTTAGCGATGAGCAGTTCTTC. As protein: CSVEDLSDEQFF. This sequence joins TRBV29-1 and TRBJ2-1; D may be TRBD2 (5 bases). V lost 0 bases, J lost 8 bases, and 8 bases lay in between. Germline-derived CDR1 and CDR2 are SQVTM and ANQGSEA. The CDR3 covers 12 residues.

The V call is TRBV5-1, the J call TRBJ1-1; D might be TRBD1 (5 bases). This CDR3 has 14 residues. V shed 3 bases and J shed 5 bases, with 14 bases lying between them. Per germline, CDR1 SGHRS and CDR2 YFSETQ. CDR3 sequence: CASSSRGERTEAFF. The CDR3 region has the DNA TGCGCCAGCAGCTCTCGGGGGGAGAGGACTGAAGCTTTCTTT.

The V gene is TRBV20-1, the J gene TRBJ2-1, with 7 bases aligning to TRBD1. This CDR3 spans 11 amino acids. Germline V gives CDR1 DFQATT, CDR2 SNEGSKA (reference sequence). With V trimmed by 5 bases and J by 11 bases, 6 bases remained unmatched. The CDR3 region has the DNA TGCAGTGCTCCGACGACAGGGCAGCAGTTCTTC. Translation gives CSAPTTGQQFF.

The chain employs TRBV5-6 and TRBJ2-3; D is perhaps TRBD2 (5 bases). CDR3 length equals 16 residues. Germline V gene sequence: CDR1 SGHDT, CDR2 YYEEEE. V lost 7 bases to trimming and J lost 4 bases, with 22 bases between them. CDR3 loop: CASSPGSSRAADTQYF. The CDR3 DNA reads TGTGCCAGCTCCCCGGGGTCCAGCCGGGCTGCAGATACGCAGTATTTT.

The rearrangement links TRBV19 to TRBJ1-4, with 7 positions matching TRBD1. Germline loops: CDR1 LNHDA, CDR2 SQIVND (reference sequence). This CDR3 region has 14 residues. V dropped 4 bases and J dropped 4; count of bases not matched to a gene: 3. The CDR3 DNA reads as TGTGCCAGTAGTACTAGGGGGCTTAATGAAAAACTGTTTTTT. Residues: CASSTRGLNEKLFF.

The chain combines TRBV9 with TRBJ2-5, with D possibly being TRBD1 (5 bases). Germline loops: CDR1 SGDLS, CDR2 YYNGEE. The CDR3 is 15 amino acids. V was pared by 0 bases and J by 4 bases, with 13 bases between. CDR3 residues: CASSVAGAVGETQYF. The CDR3 DNA reads as TGTGCCAGCAGCGTAGCTGGGGCCGTGGGAGAGACCCAGTACTTC.

This clone was seen a handful of times. V is TRBV6-5 and J is TRBJ1-5, with TRBD1 as a possible D gene (6 bases). V was pared by 4 bases and J by 7 bases, with 14 bases between. Germline V lookup: CDR1 MNHEY, CDR2 SVGAGI. The CDR3 is 14 residues long. The CDR3, as DNA: TGTGCCAGCAGTTCTAGAGGGGGTGGCCAGCCCCAGCATTTT. Its protein is CASSSRGGGQPQHF.

This chain joins TRBV6-5 and TRBJ1-1, with no clear D. Germline loops: CDR1 MNHEY, CDR2 SVGAGI. The CDR3 length is 14 residues. Trimming cost V 3 bases and J 1 base, with 9 bases left between them. The CDR3: CASSYKLQNTEAFF. For the CDR3, the DNA is TGTGCCAGCAGTTATAAACTGCAGAACACTGAAGCTTTCTTT.

In its sample, this clone was seen a few times. The V gene is TRBV10-2, the J gene TRBJ2-5; D might be TRBD1 (5 bases). The CDR3 length is 16 residues. Trimming cost V 5 bases and J 2 bases, with 18 bases left between them. The germline V gene encodes CDR1 WSHSY and CDR2 SAAADI. This CDR3 reads CASSNGQARHQETQYF. The CDR3 coding sequence is TGCGCCAGCAGTAACGGACAAGCACGACATCAAGAGACCCAGTACTTC.

This clone was recorded many times. Its ends do not fully match the called genes, so a read error is possible. The chain joins TRBV6-1 to TRBJ2-7, with 9 bases identical to TRBD2. The CDR3 totals 13 residues. CDR1 and CDR2 from the germline V gene are MNHNS and SASEGT. DNA of the CDR3: TGTGCCAGCAGTGAAAGTGGGGAGCGGGAGGAAGACTTC. It codes for CASSESGEREEDF.

This chain joins TRBV9 and TRBJ1-4, with D perhaps TRBD1 (6 bases). The CDR3 is 15 residues long. Germline CDR1 is SGDLS and CDR2 is YYNGEE. Trimming stripped 0 bases from V and 8 bases from J, with 14 bases between. This CDR3 reads CASSVALNREEKLFF. CDR3 bases: TGTGCCAGCAGCGTAGCTCTAAACAGGGAAGAAAAACTGTTTTTT.

This chain uses TRBV29-1 with TRBJ1-1; 7 positions match TRBD1. CDR1 is SQVTM, CDR2 ANQGSEA, per germline. The CDR3 runs 13 residues. After removal of 7 bases from V and 4 bases from J, the junction contained 9 bases not matched to a gene. The CDR3 sequence: CSEQGSSFTEAFF. DNA of the CDR3: TGCAGCGAACAGGGGAGTTCGTTCACTGAAGCTTTCTTT.

The chain is built from TRBV2 and TRBJ1-5, with D uncertain. Germline lookup yields CDR1 SNHLY and CDR2 FYNNEI. Trimming removed 6 bases from V and 3 bases from J, with 12 bases in between. The CDR3 extends over 14 amino acids. The CDR3 reads CASRADWANQPQHF. The CDR3 DNA follows: TGTGCCAGCAGGGCTGATTGGGCCAATCAGCCCCAGCATTTT.

V is TRBV10-3 and J is TRBJ1-5; a weak D match, TRBD1 (6 bases). Germline V gene sequence: CDR1 ENHRY, CDR2 SYGVKD. CDR3 length: 15 residues. V was clipped by 3 bases and J by 6 bases, with 15 bases between them. The CDR3 DNA reads TGTGCCATCAGTGACGTCGGGGCCAGGGGTCAGCCCCAGCATTTT. This sequence encodes CAISDVGARGQPQHF.

This clone was seen a handful of times. The chain recombines TRBV10-3 with TRBJ1-1, with 7 bases matching TRBD1. The CDR3 contains 13 residues. Germline lookup yields CDR1 ENHRY and CDR2 SYGVKD. The trim removed 8 bases at V and 4 bases at J, leaving 7 bases unmatched. CDR3 sequence reads: CAIGRAGGTEAFF. CDR3 in DNA: TGTGCCATCGGTAGGGCAGGGGGCACTGAAGCTTTCTTT.

This clone has a handful of counts. V gene TRBV6-1 combines with J gene TRBJ1-1; the match to TRBD1 covers 8 bases. The germline V gene encodes CDR1 MNHNS and CDR2 SASEGT. The CDR3 has 14 amino acids. V gave up 7 bases and J gave up 3 bases; unmatched junction bases: 7. The CDR3 sequence: CASKPPGGYTEAFF. The CDR3 DNA is TGTGCCAGCAAACCCCCAGGGGGCTACACTGAAGCTTTCTTT.

The chain recombines TRBV6-1 with TRBJ2-2, with 7 bases that match TRBD1. The CDR3 is 15 amino acids. Trimming took 7 bases from V and 4 from J; bases not matched to a gene: 9. CDR1 MNHNS and CDR2 SASEGT come from the germline V gene. CDR3 residues: CASTWRTGLTGELFF. As DNA, the CDR3 is TGTGCCAGCACCTGGAGGACAGGCCTCACCGGGGAGCTGTTTTTT.

The V and J genes are TRBV19 and TRBJ2-7; D is perhaps TRBD2 (5 bases). V shed 6 bases and J shed 1 base, with 10 bases lying between them. CDR3 size: 13 residues. Germline V lookup: CDR1 LNHDA, CDR2 SQIVND (reference sequence). The CDR3 loop reads CASSSGYSYEQYF. The CDR3 DNA reads as TGTGCCAGTAGCTCGGGGTATTCCTACGAGCAGTACTTC.

The V gene is TRBV5-5, the J gene TRBJ2-1, with TRBD2 identical over 10 bases. This CDR3 has 15 amino acids. V was clipped by 4 bases and J by 9 bases; unmatched bases: 10. The germline V gene has CDR1 SGHKS and CDR2 YYEKEE (reference sequence). CDR3: CASSPTGTSVTEQFF. CDR3 coding DNA: TGTGCCAGCAGCCCGACCGGGACTAGCGTTACTGAGCAGTTCTTC.

This sequence joins TRBV9 and TRBJ1-2; tentatively, D is TRBD1 (6 bases). Trimming stripped 4 bases from V and 7 bases from J, with 17 bases between. CDR1 and CDR2 (germline): SGDLS, YYNGEE. The CDR3 spans 14 residues. CDR3 sequence reads: CASSPRTDPCGYTF. The CDR3 DNA reads TGTGCCAGCAGCCCCCGGACAGACCCCTGTGGCTACACCTTC.

The chain recombines TRBV11-1 with TRBJ2-3; D gene unclear. Per germline, CDR1 SGHAT and CDR2 FQDESV (reference sequence). V lost 3 bases, J lost 0 bases, and 13 bases lay in between. The CDR3 is made up of 16 amino acids. In DNA form, the CDR3 reads TGTGCCAGCAGCTTCAGGCTTACCTCTAGCACAGATACGCAGTATTTT. Its translation: CASSFRLTSSTDTQYF.

The chain combines TRBV4-2 with TRBJ2-3; 7 bases fit TRBD2. The CDR3 spans 15 residues. V trimming: 0 bases; J trimming: 5 bases; junction bases outside the gene matches: 5. Germline loops: CDR1 LGHNA, CDR2 YNFKEQ. The CDR3 region is CASSQDRGEVDTQYF. CDR3 bases: TGTGCCAGCAGCCAAGACCGGGGGGAGGTAGATACGCAGTATTTT.

J is TRBJ2-5 and V is TRBV6-1; 8 bases map to TRBD1. The J segment lost 11 bases and the V segment lost 3 bases, leaving 8 bases of the junction unmatched. CDR1 is MNHNS and CDR2 is SASEGT in the germline V gene. The CDR3 contains 13 residues. CDR3 in amino acids: CASSEQGAGEQYF. The CDR3 DNA is TGTGCCAGCAGTGAGCAGGGGGCCGGGGAGCAGTACTTC.